This entry describes one TCR beta chain. Its antigen is not identified. The sample comes from a study of CXCR3-negative and CXCR3-positive naive CD8 T cells. Whole-study results and caveats: TRBV-TRBJ usage matched between naive CXCR3-negative and CXCR3-positive cells but not between memory cells. Both of the naive subsets showed about the same high diversity, but memory CD8+ cells had much less.

This CDR3 is 13 amino acids long. Germline-derived CDR1 and CDR2 are SGHAT and FQNNGV. Via 5' RACE with UMI labels, TRB cDNA libraries were prepared. From the 5' RACE reads, TCRdb lists one entry per CDR3 protein and no DNA. The sample features fewer than 95,000 distinct CDR3 sequences, with approximately 1.5% in its top ten. Per CD8+ T cell subset, triplicate sorts of approximately 270,000 cells each were done. The J gene is TRBJ1-1, the V gene TRBV11-2. Sequencing was carried out using naive CXCR3- CD8+ T cells from blood. Described subset: CD45RO-CCR7+CD27+CD95- naive CD8+ T cells lacking CXCR3 (TNR3-). The clonotype comes from a human donor in good health. Some clones in this sample may be carry-over from other donors' samples. CDR3: CASSLGKHTEAFF.